This T cell receptor beta chain was sequenced during a study of cytomegalovirus exposure and HLA in healthy donors. Study-level points and caveats: It was taken for granted in presence/absence analyses that sequencing depth across donors was roughly uniform. Reports indicate that TCR beta sequences accurately predicted the HLA-A and HLA-B alleles of most subjects.

Remarks on this clone: Its antigen is unidentified.

Both 60 Vbeta primers and 13 Jbeta primers went into the PCR. The table came from immunoSEQ multiplex PCR; TCRdb's copy has only in-frame clones and leaves some out. The sample carries 110,000 to 150,000 clones, 68% recorded once. This CDR3 has 18 amino acids. Germline CDR1 is MDHEN and CDR2 is SYDVKM. V dropped 7 bases and J dropped 4; count of bases not matched to a gene: 16. This sequence joins TRBV28 and TRBJ1-6; TRBD1 aligns across 7 bases. Material for sequencing was PBMCs. The receptor comes from a man in his 60s in good health and CMV-seronegative. The CDR3 spells CASTPLWKTGRYNSPLHF. DNA of the CDR3: TGTGCCAGCACCCCCCTATGGAAGACAGGGCGATATAATTCACCCCTCCACTTT.